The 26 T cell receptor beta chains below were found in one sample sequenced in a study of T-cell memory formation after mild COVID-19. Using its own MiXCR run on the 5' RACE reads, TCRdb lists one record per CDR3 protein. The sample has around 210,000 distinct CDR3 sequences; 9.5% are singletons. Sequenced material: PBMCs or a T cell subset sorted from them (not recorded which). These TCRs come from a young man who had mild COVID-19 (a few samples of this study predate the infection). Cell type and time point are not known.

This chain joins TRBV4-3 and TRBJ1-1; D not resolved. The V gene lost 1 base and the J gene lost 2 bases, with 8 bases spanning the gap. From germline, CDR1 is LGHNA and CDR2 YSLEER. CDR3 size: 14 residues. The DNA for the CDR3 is TGCGCCAGCAGCCAAGCACCCAGAAACACTGAAGCTTTCTTT. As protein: CASSQAPRNTEAFF.

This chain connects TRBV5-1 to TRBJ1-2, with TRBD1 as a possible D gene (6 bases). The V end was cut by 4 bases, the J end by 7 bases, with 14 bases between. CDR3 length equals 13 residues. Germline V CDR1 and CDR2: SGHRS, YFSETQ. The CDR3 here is CASSPTGGFGYTF. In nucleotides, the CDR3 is TGCGCCAGCAGCCCCACCGGGGGCTTTGGCTACACCTTC.

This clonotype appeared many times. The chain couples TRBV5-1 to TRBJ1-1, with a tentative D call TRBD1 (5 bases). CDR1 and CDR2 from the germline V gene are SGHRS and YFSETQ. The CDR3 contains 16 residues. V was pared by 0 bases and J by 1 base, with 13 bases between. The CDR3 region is CASSLAYKGRNTEAFF. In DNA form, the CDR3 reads TGCGCCAGCAGCTTGGCCTATAAGGGGAGGAACACTGAAGCTTTCTTT.

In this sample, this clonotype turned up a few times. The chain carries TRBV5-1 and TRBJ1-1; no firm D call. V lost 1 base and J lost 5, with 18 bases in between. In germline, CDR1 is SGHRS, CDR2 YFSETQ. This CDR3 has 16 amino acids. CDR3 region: CASSLNPAAGRTEAFF. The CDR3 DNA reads TGCGCCAGCAGCTTGAACCCAGCCGCGGGAAGGACTGAAGCTTTCTTT.

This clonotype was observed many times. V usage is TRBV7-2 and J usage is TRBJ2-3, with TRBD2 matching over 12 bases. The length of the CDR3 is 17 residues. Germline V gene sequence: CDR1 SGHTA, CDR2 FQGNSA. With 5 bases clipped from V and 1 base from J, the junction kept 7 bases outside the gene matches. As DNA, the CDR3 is TGTGCCAGCAGCAAACGACTAGCGGGGGACCGCACAGATACGCAGTATTTT. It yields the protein CASSKRLAGDRTDTQYF.

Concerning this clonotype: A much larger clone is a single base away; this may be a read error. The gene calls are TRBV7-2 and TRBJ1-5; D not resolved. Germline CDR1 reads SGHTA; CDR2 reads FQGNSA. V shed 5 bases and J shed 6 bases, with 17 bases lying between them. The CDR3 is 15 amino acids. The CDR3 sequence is CASSPATTNGQPQHF. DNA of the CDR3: TGTGCCAGCAGCCCGGCCACGACGAACGGTCAGCCCCAGCATTTT.

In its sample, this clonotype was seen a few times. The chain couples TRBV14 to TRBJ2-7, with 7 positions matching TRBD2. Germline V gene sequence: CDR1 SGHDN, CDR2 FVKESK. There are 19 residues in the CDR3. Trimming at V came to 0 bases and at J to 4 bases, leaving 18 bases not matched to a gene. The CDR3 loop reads CASSQEGLGPTGRSYEQYF. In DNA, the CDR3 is TGTGCCAGCAGCCAAGAAGGTCTTGGGCCTACCGGGAGGTCTTACGAGCAGTACTTC.

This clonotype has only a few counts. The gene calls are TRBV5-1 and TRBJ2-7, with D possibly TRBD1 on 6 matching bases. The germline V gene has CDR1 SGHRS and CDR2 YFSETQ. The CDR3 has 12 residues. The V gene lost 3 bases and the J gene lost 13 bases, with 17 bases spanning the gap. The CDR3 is CASSSNGTPLYF. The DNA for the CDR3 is TGCGCCAGCAGCTCCAACGGGACACCGCTTTACTTC.

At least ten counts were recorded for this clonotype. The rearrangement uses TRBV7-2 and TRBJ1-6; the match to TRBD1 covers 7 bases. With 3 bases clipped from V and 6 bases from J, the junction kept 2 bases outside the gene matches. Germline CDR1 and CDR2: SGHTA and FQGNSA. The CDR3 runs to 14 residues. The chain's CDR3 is CASSFDRVNSPLHF. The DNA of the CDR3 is TGTGCCAGCAGCTTTGACAGGGTTAATTCACCCCTCCACTTT.

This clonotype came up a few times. CDR3 DNA: TGTGCCAGCAGCGCACAGGGAGGGAGTAGCAATGAGCAGTTCTTC. Its protein product is CASSAQGGSSNEQFF. The chain has TRBV7-3 and TRBJ2-1, with D possibly matching TRBD2 (7 bases). The germline CDR1 and CDR2 sequences are SGHTA and FQGTGA. The V gene lost 5 bases and the J gene lost 6 bases, with 17 bases spanning the gap. The CDR3 runs to 15 residues.

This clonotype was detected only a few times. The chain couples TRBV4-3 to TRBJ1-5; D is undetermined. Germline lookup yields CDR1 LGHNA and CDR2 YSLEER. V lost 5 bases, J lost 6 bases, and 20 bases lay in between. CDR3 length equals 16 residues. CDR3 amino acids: CASSSRALLDGQPQHF. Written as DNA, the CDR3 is TGCGCCAGCAGCTCCCGAGCACTTTTAGACGGTCAGCCCCAGCATTTT.

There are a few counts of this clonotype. The CDR3 nucleotides read TGTGCCAGCAGCTCCGGACCTTTGAGCTCCTACAATGAGCAGTTCTTC. Translated, it gives CASSSGPLSSYNEQFF. The genes are TRBV7-3 and TRBJ2-1; D is unresolved. Germline CDR1 SGHTA, CDR2 FQGTGA. This CDR3 comprises 16 residues. Trimming stripped 4 bases from V and 0 bases from J, with 13 bases between.

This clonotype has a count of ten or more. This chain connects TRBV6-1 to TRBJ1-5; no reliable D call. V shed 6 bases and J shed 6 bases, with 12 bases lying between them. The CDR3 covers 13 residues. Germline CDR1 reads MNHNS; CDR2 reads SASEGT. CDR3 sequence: CASRSTPSQPQHF. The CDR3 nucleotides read TGTGCCAGCAGGTCGACGCCCAGTCAGCCCCAGCATTTT.

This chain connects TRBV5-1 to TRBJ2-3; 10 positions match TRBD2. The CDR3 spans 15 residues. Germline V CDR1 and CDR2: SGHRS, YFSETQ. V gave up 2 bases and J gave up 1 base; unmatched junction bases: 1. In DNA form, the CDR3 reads TGCGCCAGCAGCTTCGGGACTAGCGGCACAGATACGCAGTATTTT. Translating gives CASSFGTSGTDTQYF.

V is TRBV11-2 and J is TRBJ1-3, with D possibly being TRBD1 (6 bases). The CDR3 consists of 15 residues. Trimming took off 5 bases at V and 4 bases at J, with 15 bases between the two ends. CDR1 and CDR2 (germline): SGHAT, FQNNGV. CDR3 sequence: CASSPLGGAGNTIYF. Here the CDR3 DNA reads TGTGCCAGCAGCCCCTTGGGGGGGGCGGGAAACACCATATATTTT.

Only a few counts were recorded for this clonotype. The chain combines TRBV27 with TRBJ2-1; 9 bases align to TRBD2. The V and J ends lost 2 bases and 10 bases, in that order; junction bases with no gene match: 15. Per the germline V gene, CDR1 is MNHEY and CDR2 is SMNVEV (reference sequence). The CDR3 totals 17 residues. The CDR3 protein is CASSLPRAGGDREEQFF. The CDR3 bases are TGTGCCAGCAGTTTACCTCGGGCGGGGGGGGACCGAGAGGAGCAGTTCTTC.

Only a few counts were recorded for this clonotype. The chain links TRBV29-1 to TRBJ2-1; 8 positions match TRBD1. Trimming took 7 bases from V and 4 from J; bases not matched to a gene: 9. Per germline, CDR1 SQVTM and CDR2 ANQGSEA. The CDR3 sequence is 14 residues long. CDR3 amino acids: CSAVRQGKYNEQFF. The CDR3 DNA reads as TGCAGCGCCGTAAGACAGGGGAAATACAATGAGCAGTTCTTC.

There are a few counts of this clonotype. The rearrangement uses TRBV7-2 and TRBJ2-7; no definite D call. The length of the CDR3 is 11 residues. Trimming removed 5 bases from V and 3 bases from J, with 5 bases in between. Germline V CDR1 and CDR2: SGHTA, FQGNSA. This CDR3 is CASSPNYEQYF. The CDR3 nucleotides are TGTGCCAGCAGCCCCAACTACGAGCAGTACTTC. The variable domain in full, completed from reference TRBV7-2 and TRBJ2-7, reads GAGVSQSPSNKVTEKGKDVELRCDPISGHTALYWYRQSLGQGLEFLIYFQGNSAPDKSGLPSDRFSAERTGGSVSTLTIQRTQQEDSAVYLCASSPNYEQYFGPGTRLTVT.

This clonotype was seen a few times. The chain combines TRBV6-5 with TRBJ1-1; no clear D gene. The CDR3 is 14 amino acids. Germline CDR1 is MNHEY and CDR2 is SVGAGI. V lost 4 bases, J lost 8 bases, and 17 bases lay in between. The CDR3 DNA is TGTGCCAGCAGTTTTTTGTCACAGAGAGAGGAAGCTTTCTTT. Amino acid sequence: CASSFLSQREEAFF.

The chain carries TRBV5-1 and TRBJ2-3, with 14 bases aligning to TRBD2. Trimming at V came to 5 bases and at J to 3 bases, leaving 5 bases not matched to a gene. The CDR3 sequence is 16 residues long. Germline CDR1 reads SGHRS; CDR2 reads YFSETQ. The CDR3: CASRLGTSGGTDTQYF. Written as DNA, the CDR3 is TGCGCCAGCAGACTCGGGACTAGCGGGGGTACAGATACGCAGTATTTT.

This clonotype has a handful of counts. The chain's CDR3 is CAWIPGQMNTEAFF. In DNA, the CDR3 is TGTGCCTGGATCCCGGGACAGATGAACACTGAAGCTTTCTTT. V is TRBV30 and J is TRBJ1-1; 7 bases line up with TRBD1. The junction had 5 bases not matched to a gene; V was cut back by 4 bases and J by 0 bases. The CDR3 totals 14 residues. Germline assignment: CDR1 GTSNPN and CDR2 SVGIG (reference sequence).

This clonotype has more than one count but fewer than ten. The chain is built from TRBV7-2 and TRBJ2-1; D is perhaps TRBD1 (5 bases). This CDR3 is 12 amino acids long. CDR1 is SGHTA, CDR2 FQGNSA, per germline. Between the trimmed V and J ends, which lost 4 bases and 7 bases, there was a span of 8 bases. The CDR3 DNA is TGTGCCAGCAGCTCCCAGGGTAATGAGCAGTTCTTC. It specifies CASSSQGNEQFF.

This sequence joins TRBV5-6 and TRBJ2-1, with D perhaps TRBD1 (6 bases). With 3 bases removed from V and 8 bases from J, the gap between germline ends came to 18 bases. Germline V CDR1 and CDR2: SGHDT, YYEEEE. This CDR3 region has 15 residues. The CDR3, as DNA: TGTGCCAGCAGCTCCGACAGGACGCGATACCATGAGCAGTTCTTC. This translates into CASSSDRTRYHEQFF.

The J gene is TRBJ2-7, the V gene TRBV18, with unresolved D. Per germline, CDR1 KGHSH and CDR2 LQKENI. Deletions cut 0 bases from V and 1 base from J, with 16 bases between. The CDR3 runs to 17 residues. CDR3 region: CASSPPTGPSGSYEQYF. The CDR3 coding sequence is TGTGCCAGCTCACCACCTACTGGGCCCTCCGGGTCCTACGAGCAGTACTTC.

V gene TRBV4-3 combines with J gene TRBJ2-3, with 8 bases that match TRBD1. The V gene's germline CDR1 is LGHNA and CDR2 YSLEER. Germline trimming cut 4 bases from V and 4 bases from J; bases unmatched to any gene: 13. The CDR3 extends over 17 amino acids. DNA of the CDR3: TGCGCCAGCAGCCGCCGACCCGGACAGGGAGTTTCAGATACGCAGTATTTT. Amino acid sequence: CASSRRPGQGVSDTQYF.

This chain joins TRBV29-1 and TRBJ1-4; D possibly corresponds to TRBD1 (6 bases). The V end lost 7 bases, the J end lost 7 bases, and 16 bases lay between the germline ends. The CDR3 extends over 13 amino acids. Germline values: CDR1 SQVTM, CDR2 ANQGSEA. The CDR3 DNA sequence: TGCAGCGCCCGGACAGCAGTACGTGAAAAACTGTTTTTT. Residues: CSARTAVREKLFF. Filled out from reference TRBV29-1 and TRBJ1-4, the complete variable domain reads SAVISQKPSRDICQRGTSLTIQCQVDSQVTMMFWYRQQPGQSLTLIATANQGSEATYESGFVIDKFPISRPNLTFSTLTVSNMSPEDSSIYLCSARTAVREKLFFGSGTQLSVL.